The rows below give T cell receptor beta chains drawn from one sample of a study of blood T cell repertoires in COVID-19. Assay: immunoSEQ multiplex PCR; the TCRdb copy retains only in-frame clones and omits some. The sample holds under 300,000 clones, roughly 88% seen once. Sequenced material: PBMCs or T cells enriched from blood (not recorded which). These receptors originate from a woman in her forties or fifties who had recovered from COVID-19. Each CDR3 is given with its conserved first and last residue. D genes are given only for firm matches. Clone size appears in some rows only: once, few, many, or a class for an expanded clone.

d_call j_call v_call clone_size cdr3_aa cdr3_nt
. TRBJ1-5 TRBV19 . CASSIDSYQPQHF TGTGCCAGTAGTATTGACAGCTATCAGCCCCAGCATTTT
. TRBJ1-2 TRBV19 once CASSIERSPLLYGYTF TGTGCCAGTAGTATAGAGAGGAGCCCTCTTCTCTATGGCTACACCTTC
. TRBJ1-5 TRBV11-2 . CASSFTGDDNQPQHF TGTGCCAGCAGCTTTACAGGAGACGATAATCAGCCCCAGCATTTT
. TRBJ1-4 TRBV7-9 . CASSFHDEKLFF TGTGCCAGCAGCTTCCATGATGAAAAACTGTTTTTT
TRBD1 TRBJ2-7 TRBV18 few CASSSTGTATYEQYF TGTGCCAGCTCATCTACCGGGACAGCAACCTACGAGCAGTACTTC
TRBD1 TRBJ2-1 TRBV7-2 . CASSSTGDSGYNEQFF TGTGCCAGCAGCTCGACAGGGGATAGCGGTTACAATGAGCAGTTCTTC
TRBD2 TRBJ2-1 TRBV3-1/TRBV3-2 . CASSQARLAGDNEQFF TGTGCCAGCAGCCAAGCTAGACTAGCGGGAGACAATGAGCAGTTCTTC
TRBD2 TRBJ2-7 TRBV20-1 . CSASFPSGISYEQYF TGCAGTGCTAGTTTTCCTAGCGGGATATCCTACGAGCAGTACTTC
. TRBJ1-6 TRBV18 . CASSPVYRDVNSPLHF TGTGCCAGCTCACCAGTTTACAGGGATGTCAATTCACCCCTCCACTTT
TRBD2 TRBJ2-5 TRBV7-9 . CASSLGISGDGQETQYF TGTGCCAGCAGCTTAGGGATTAGCGGGGACGGGCAAGAGACCCAGTACTTC
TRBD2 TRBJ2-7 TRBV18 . CASSPLAGTSGYEQYF TGTGCCAGCTCACCACTAGCCGGGACTAGCGGATACGAGCAGTACTTC
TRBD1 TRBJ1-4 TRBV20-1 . CSASDGDRVF TGCAGTGCTAGTGATGGGGACAGGGTTTTT
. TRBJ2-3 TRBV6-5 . CASSRDFPSTDTQYF TGTGCCAGCAGTCGGGACTTCCCTAGCACAGATACGCAGTATTTT
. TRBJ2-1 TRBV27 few CARTHSYNEQFF TGTGCCCGAACACACTCCTACAATGAGCAGTTCTTC
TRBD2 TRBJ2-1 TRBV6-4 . CASSDSSAGATFF TGTGCCAGCAGTGACTCCTCAGCGGGAGCGACGTTCTTC
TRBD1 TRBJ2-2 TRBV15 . CATSRGDRGTGELFF TGTGCCACCAGCAGAGGGGACAGGGGGACCGGGGAGCTGTTTTTT
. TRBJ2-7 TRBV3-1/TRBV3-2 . CASSQQGYEQYF TGTGCCAGCAGCCAACAGGGCTACGAGCAGTACTTC
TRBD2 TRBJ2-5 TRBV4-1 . CASSQEGWRSGSEETQYF TGCGCCAGCAGCCAAGAAGGATGGAGGAGCGGGAGTGAGGAGACCCAGTACTTC
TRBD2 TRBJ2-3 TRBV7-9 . CASSLASGMTDTQYF TGTGCCAGCAGCTTAGCTAGCGGGATGACAGATACGCAGTATTTT